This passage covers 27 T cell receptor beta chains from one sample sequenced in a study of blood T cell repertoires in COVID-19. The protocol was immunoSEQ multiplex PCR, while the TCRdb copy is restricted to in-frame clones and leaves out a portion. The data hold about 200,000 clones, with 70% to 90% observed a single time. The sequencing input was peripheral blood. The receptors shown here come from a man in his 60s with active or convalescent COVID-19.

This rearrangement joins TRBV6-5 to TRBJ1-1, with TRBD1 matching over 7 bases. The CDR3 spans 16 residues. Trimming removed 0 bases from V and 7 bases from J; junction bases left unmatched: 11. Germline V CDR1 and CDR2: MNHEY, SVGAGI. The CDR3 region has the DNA TGTGCCAGCAGTTACTCGACAGGGTTCCCTTTTGGTGAAGCTTTCTTT. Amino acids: CASSYSTGFPFGEAFF.

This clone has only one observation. CDR3: CASSPSLGAGTWDTEAFF. The DNA for the CDR3 is TGTGCCAGCTCACCCTCCTTAGGGGCGGGGACGTGGGACACTGAAGCTTTCTTT. The chain combines TRBV18 with TRBJ1-1; D perhaps matches TRBD1 (5 bases). V dropped 3 bases and J dropped 3 bases, with 23 bases sitting between them. Germline values: CDR1 KGHSH, CDR2 LQKENI. The CDR3 consists of 18 residues.

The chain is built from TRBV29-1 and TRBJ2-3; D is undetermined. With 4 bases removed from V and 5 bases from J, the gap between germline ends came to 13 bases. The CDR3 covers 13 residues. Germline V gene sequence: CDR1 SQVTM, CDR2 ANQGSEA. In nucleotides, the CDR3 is TGCAGCGTTGTGAGTTGGTTTGGAGATACGCAGTATTTT. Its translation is CSVVSWFGDTQYF.

Here the CDR3 DNA reads TGTGCCAGCAGTCCGACAGGGCCCGCTGGAAACACCATATATTTT. Residues: CASSPTGPAGNTIYF. The chain couples TRBV2 to TRBJ1-3, with TRBD1 matching 7 bases. Looked up from germline, CDR1 is SNHLY and CDR2 is FYNNEI. The ends lost 5 bases at V and 2 bases at J; junction bases unmatched: 6. The length of the CDR3 is 15 residues.

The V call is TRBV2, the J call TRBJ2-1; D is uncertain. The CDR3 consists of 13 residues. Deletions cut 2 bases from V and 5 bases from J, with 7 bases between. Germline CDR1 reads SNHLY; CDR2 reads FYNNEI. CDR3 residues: CASSEQVDNEQFF. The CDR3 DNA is TGTGCCAGCAGTGAACAGGTCGACAATGAGCAGTTCTTC.

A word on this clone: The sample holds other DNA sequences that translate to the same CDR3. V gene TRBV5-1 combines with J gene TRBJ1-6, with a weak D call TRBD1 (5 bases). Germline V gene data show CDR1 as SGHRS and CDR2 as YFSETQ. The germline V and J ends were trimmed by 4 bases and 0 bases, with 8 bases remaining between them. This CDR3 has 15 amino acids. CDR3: CASSPDNSYNSPLHF. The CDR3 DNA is TGCGCCAGCAGCCCGGACAACTCCTATAATTCACCCCTCCACTTT. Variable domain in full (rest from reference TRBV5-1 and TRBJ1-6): KAGVTQTPRYLIKTRGQQVTLSCSPISGHRSVSWYQQTPGQGLQFLFEYFSETQRNKGNFPGRFSGRQFSNSRSEMNVSTLELGDSALYLCASSPDNSYNSPLHFGNGTRLTVT.

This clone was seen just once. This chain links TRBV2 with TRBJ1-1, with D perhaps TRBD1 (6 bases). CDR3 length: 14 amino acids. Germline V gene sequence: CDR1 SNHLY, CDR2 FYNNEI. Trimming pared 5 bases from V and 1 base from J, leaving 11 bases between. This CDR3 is CASSIQGGNTEAFF. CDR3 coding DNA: TGTGCCAGCAGTATACAGGGTGGGAACACTGAAGCTTTCTTT.

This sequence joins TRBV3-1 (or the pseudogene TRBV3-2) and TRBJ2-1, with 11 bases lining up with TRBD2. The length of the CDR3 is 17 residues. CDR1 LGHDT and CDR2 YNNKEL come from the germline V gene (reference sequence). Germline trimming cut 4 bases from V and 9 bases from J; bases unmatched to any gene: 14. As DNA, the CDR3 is TGTGCCAGCAGCCCGCCCCATCTAGCGGGGGGTGGGGTTGAGCAGTTCTTC. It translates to CASSPPHLAGGGVEQFF.

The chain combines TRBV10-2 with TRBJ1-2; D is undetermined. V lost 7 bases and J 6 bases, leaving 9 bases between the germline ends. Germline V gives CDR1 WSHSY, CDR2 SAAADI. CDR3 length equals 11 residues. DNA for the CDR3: TGCGCCAGCAACTCCGGGGATGGCTACACCTTC. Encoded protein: CASNSGDGYTF.

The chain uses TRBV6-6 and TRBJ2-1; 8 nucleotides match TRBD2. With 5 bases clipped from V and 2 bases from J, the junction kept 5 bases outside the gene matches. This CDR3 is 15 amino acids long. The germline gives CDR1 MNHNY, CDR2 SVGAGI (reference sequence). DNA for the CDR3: TGTGCCAGCAGTCAGCGGGGGTACCCCTACAATGAGCAGTTCTTC. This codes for CASSQRGYPYNEQFF.

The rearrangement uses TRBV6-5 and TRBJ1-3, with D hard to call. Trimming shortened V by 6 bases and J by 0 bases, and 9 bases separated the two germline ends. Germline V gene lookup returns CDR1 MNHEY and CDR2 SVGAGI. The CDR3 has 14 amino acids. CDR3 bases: TGTGCCAGCAGCTCAGGTCCCTCTGGAAACACCATATATTTT. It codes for CASSSGPSGNTIYF.

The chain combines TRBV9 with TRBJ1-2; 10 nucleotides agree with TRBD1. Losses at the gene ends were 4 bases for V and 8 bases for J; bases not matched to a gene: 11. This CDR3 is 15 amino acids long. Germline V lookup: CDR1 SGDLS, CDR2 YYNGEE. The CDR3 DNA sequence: TGTGCCAGCAGCCCATGGGGGACAGGGGCTAAGGGCTACACCTTC. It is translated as CASSPWGTGAKGYTF.

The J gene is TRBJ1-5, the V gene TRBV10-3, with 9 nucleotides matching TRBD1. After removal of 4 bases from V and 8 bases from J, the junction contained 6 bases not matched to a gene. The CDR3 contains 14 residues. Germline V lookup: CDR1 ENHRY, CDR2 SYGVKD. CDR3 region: CAISGTGEGKPQHF. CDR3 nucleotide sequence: TGTGCCATCAGTGGGACAGGGGAGGGGAAGCCCCAGCATTTT.

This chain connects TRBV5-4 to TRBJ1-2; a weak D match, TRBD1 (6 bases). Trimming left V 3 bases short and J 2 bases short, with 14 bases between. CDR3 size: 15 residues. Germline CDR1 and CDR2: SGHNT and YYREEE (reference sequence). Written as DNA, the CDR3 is TGTGCCAGCAGCTCGCGGGGGGCACCAAACTATGGCTACACCTTC. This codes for CASSSRGAPNYGYTF. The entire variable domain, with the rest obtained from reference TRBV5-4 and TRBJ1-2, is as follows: ETGVTQSPTHLIKTRGQQVTLRCSSQSGHNTVSWYQQALGQGPQFIFQYYREEENGRGNFPPRFSGLQFPNYSSELNVNALELDDSALYLCASSSRGAPNYGYTFGSGTRLTVV.

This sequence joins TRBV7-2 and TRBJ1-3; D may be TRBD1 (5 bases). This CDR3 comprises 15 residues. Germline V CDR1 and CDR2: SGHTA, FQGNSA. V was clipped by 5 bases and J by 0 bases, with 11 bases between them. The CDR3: CASSPRATSGNTIYF. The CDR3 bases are TGTGCCAGCAGCCCCAGGGCCACCTCTGGAAACACCATATATTTT. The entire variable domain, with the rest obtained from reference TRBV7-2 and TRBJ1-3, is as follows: GAGVSQSPSNKVTEKGKDVELRCDPISGHTALYWYRQSLGQGLEFLIYFQGNSAPDKSGLPSDRFSAERTGGSVSTLTIQRTQQEDSAVYLCASSPRATSGNTIYFGEGSWLTVV.

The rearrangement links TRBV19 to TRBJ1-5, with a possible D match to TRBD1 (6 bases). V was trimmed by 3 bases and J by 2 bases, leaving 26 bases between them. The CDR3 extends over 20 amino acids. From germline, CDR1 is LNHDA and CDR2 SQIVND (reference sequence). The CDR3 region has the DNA TGTGCCAGTAGTATGAGGGGAACAGGGTCCTGGGATCGAGGCAATCAGCCCCAGCATTTT. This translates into CASSMRGTGSWDRGNQPQHF.

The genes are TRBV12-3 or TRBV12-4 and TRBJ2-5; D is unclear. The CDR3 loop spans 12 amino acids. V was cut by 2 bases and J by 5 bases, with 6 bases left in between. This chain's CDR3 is CASSLSPETQYF. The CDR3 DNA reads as TGTGCCAGCAGTTTATCTCCGGAGACCCAGTACTTC.

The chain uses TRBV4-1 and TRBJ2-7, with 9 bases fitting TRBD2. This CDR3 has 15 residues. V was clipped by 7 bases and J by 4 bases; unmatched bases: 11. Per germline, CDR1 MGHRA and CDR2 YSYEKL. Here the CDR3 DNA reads TGCGCCAGCACCCCCCAGGCTAGCGGGGAGTACGAGCAGTACTTC. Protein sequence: CASTPQASGEYEQYF.

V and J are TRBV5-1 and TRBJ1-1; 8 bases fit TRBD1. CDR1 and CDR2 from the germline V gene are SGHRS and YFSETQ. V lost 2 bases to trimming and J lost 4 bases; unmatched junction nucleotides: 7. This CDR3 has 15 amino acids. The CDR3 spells CASSLRTGRVTEAFF. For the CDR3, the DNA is TGCGCCAGCAGCTTAAGGACAGGGCGGGTCACTGAAGCTTTCTTT.

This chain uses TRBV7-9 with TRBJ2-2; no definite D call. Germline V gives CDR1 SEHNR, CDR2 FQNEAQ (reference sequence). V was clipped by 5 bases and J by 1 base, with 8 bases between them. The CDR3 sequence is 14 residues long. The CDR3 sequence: CASSQAGNTGELFF. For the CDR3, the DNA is TGTGCCAGCAGCCAAGCAGGGAACACCGGGGAGCTGTTTTTT.

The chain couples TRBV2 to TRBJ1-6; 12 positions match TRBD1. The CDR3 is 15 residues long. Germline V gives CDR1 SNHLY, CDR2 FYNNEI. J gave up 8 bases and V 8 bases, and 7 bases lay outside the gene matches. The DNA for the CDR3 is TGTGCCAGCGGCCGGGACAGGGGGCTTTATTCACCCCTCCACTTT. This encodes CASGRDRGLYSPLHF.

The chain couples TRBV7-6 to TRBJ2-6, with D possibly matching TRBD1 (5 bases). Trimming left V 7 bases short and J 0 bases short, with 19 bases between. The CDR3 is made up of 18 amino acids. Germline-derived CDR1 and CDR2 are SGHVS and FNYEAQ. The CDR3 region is CASTPRPMTDSGANVLTF. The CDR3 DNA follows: TGTGCCAGCACCCCCCGGCCAATGACAGACTCTGGGGCCAACGTCCTGACTTTC.

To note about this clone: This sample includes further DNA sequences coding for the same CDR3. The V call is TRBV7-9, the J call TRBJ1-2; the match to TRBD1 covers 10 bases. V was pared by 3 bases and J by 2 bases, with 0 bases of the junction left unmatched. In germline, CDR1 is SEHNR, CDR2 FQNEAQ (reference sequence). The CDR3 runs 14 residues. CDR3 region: CASSLGQGNYGYTF. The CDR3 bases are TGTGCCAGCAGCTTGGGACAGGGGAACTATGGCTACACCTTC.

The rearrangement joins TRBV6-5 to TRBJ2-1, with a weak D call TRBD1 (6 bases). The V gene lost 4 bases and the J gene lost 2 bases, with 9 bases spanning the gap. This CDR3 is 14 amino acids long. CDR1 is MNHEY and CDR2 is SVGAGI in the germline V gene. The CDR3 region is CASSLQGAYNEQFF. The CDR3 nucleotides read TGTGCCAGCAGTTTACAGGGAGCCTACAATGAGCAGTTCTTC.

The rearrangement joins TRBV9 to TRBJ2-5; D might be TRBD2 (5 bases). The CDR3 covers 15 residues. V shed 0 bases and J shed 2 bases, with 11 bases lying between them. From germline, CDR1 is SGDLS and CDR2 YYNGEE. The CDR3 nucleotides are TGTGCCAGCAGCGTAGAAGGAGGCGTACAAGAGACCCAGTACTTC. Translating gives CASSVEGGVQETQYF.

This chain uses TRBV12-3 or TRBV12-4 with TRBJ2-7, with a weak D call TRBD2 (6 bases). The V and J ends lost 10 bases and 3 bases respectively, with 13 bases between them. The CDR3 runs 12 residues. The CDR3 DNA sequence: TGTGCCACACAGACCGGGAGCTACGAGCAGTACTTC. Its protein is CATQTGSYEQYF.

DNA of the CDR3: TGCGCCAGCAGCCTCAGTGTTGGGGCCAACGTCCTGACTTTC. Amino acid sequence: CASSLSVGANVLTF. The rearrangement links TRBV5-1 to TRBJ2-6; the D is unclear. Germline-derived CDR1 and CDR2 are SGHRS and YFSETQ. Trimming stripped 4 bases from V and 3 bases from J, with 8 bases between. The CDR3 length is 14 residues.